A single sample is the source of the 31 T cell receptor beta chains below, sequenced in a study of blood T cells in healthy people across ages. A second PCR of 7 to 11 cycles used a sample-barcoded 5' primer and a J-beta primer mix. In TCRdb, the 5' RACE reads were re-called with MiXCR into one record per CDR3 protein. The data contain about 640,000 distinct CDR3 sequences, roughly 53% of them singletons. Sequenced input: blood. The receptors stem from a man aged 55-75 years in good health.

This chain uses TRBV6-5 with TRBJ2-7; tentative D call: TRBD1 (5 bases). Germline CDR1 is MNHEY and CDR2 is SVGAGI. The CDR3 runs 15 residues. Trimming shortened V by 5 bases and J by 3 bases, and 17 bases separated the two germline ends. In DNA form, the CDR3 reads TGTGCCAGCAGTCCAACCCCGACAGCCTACTACGAGCAGTACTTC. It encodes CASSPTPTAYYEQYF.

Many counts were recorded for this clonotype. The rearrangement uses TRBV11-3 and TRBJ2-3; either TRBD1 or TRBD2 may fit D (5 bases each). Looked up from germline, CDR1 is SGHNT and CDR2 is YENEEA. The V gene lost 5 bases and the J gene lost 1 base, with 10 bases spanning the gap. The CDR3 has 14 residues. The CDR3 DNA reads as TGTGCCAGCAGCCCGGGACCCGGCACAGATACGCAGTATTTT. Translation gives CASSPGPGTDTQYF.

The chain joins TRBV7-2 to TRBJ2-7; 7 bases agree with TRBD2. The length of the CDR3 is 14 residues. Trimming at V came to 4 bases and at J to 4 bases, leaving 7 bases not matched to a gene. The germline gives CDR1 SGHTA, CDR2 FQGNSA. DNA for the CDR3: TGTGCCAGCAGCTCATACGGGGGGAGGTACGAGCAGTACTTC. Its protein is CASSSYGGRYEQYF.

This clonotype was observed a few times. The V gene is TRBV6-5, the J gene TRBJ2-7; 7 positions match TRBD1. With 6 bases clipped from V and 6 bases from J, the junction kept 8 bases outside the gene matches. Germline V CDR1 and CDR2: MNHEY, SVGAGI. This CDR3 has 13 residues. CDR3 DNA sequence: TGTGCCAGCAGCCGGGACAGCTCCCTCGAGCAGTACTTC. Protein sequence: CASSRDSSLEQYF.

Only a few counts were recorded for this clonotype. The CDR3 sequence: CAISETGRGYTF. For the CDR3, the DNA is TGTGCCATCAGTGAGACAGGCAGGGGCTACACCTTC. The rearrangement uses TRBV10-3 and TRBJ1-2; TRBD1 might be the D (5 bases). Trimming shortened V by 2 bases and J by 8 bases, and 9 bases separated the two germline ends. CDR1 is ENHRY and CDR2 is SYGVKD in the germline V gene. The CDR3 contains 12 residues.

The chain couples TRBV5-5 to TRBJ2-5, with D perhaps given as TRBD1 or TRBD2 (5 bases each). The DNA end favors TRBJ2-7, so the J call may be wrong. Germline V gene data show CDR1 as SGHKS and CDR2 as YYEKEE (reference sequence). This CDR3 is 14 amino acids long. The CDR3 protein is CASPSLGPNYEQYF. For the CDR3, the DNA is TGTGCCAGCCCCAGCCTGGGACCGAACTACGAGCAGTACTTC.

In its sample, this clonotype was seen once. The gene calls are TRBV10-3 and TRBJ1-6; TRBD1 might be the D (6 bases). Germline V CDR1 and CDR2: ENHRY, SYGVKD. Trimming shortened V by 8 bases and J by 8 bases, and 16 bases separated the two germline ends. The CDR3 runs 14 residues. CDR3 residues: CAIGHRVSDSPLHF. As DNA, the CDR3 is TGTGCCATCGGACACAGGGTTTCGGATTCACCCCTCCACTTT.

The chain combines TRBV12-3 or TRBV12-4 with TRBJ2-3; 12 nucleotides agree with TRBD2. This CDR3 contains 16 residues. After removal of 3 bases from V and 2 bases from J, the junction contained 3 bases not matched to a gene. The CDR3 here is CASSFGTSGYTDTQYF. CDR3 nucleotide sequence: TGTGCCAGCAGTTTCGGGACTAGCGGGTACACAGATACGCAGTATTTT.

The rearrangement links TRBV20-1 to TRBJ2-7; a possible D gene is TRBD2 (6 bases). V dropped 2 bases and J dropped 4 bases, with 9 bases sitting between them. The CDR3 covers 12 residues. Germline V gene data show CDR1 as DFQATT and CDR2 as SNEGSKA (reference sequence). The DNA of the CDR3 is TGCAGTGCTAGACCGGGAGATTACGAGCAGTACTTC. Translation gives CSARPGDYEQYF.

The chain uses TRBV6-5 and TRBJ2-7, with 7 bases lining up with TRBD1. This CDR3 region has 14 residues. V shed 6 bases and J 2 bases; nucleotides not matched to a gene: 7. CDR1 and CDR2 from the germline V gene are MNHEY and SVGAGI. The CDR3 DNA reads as TGTGCCAGCAGCCGACAGGGATCCCCCTACGAGCAGTACTTC. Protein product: CASSRQGSPYEQYF.

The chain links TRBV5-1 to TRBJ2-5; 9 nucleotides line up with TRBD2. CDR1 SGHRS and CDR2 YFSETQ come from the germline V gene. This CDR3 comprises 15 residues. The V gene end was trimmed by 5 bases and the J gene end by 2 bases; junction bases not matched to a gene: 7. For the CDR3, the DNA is TGCGCCAGCAGGCCCCTAGCGGGGATTCAAGAGACCCAGTACTTC. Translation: CASRPLAGIQETQYF.

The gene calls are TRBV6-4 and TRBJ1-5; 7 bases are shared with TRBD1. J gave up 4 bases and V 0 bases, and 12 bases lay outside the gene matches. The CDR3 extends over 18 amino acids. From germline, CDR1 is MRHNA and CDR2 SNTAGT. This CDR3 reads CASSDSGWLGGSNQPQHF. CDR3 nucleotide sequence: TGTGCCAGCAGTGACTCGGGTTGGCTAGGGGGCAGTAATCAGCCCCAGCATTTT.

The CDR3 spells CASSSGQGALGANVLTF. CDR3 nucleotide sequence: TGTGCCAGCAGCTCAGGACAGGGGGCGTTGGGGGCCAACGTCCTGACTTTC. This chain uses TRBV7-9 with TRBJ2-6, with 11 bases aligning to TRBD1. V dropped 4 bases and J dropped 4; count of bases not matched to a gene: 6. Germline lookup yields CDR1 SEHNR and CDR2 FQNEAQ (reference sequence). The CDR3 contains 17 residues.

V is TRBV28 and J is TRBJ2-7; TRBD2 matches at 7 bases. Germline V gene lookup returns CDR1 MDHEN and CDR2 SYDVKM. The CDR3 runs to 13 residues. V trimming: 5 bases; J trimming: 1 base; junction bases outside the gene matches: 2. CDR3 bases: TGTGCCAGCAGTAACGGGGGGTCCTACGAGCAGTACTTC. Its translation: CASSNGGSYEQYF.

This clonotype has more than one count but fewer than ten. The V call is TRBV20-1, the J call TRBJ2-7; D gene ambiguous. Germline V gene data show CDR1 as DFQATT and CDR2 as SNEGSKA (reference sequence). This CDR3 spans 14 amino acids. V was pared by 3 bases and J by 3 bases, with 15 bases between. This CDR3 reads CSASKALGNYEQYF. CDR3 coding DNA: TGCAGTGCTAGCAAAGCCCTCGGAAACTACGAGCAGTACTTC.

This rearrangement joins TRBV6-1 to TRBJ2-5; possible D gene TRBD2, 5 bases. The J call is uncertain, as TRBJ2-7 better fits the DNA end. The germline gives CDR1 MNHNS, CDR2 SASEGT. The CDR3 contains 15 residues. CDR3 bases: TGTGCCAGCAGTAAAATGGACGGAGGCTCCTACGAGCAGTACTTC. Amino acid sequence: CASSKMDGGSYEQYF.

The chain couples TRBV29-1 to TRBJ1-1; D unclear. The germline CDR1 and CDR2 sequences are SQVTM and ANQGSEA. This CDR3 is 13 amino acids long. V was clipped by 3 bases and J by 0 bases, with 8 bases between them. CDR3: CSVDPNMNTEAFF. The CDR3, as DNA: TGCAGCGTTGATCCCAACATGAACACTGAAGCTTTCTTT.

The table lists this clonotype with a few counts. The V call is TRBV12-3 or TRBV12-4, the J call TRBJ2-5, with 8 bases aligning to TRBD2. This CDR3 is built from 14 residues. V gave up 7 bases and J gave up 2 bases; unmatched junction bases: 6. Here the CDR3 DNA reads TGTGCCAGCACTCGAGCGGGGGAACAAGAGACCCAGTACTTC. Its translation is CASTRAGEQETQYF.

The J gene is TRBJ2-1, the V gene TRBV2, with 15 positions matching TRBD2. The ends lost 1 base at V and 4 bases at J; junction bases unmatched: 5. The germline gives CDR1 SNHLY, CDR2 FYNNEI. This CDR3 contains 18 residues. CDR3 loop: CASSEGGLAGGMYNEQFF. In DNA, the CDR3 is TGTGCCAGCAGTGAAGGGGGACTAGCGGGGGGTATGTACAATGAGCAGTTCTTC.

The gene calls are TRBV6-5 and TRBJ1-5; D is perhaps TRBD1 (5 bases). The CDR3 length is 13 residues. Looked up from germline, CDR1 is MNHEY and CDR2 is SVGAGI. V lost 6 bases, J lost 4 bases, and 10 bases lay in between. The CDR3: CASRRGKNQPQHF. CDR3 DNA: TGTGCCAGCAGGCGGGGGAAAAATCAGCCCCAGCATTTT.

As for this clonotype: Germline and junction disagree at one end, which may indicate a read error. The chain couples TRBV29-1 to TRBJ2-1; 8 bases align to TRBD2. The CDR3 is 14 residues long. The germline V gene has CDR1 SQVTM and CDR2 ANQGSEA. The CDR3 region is CSATGGELTGELFF. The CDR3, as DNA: TGCAGCGCCACCGGGGGGGAATTGACCGGGGAGCTGTTCTTC.

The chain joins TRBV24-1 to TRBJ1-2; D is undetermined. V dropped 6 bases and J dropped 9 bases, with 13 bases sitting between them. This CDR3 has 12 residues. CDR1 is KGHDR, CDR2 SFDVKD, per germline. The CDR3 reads CATSQDAWSYTF. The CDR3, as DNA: TGTGCCACCAGTCAGGATGCATGGAGCTACACCTTC.

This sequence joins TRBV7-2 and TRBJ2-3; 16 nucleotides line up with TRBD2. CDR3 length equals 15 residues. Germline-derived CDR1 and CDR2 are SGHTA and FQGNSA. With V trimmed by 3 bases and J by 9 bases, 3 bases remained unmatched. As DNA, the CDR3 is TGTGCCAGCAGCTTCGGGACTAGCGGGGGGGCCACGCAGTATTTT. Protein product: CASSFGTSGGATQYF.

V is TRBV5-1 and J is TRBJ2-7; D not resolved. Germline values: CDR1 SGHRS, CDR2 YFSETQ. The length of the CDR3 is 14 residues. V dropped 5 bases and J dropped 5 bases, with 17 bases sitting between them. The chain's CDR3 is CASRYQRISDEQYF. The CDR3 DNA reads TGCGCCAGCAGATATCAAAGGATTTCTGACGAGCAGTACTTC.

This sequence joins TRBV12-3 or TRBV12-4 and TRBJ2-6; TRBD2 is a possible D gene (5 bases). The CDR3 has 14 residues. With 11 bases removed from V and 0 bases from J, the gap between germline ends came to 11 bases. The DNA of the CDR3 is TGTGCCGTCGGGGTCCTCTCTGGGGCCAACGTCCTGACTTTC. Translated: CAVGVLSGANVLTF.

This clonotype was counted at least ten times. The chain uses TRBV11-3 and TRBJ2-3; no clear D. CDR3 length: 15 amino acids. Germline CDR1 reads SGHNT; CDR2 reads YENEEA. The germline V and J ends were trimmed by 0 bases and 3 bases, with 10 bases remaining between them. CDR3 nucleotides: TGTGCCAGCAGCTTAGAGGGCAAGGAAACAGATACGCAGTATTTT. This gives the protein CASSLEGKETDTQYF.

CDR3 in amino acids: CASGDRAEKLFF. CDR3 coding DNA: TGTGCCAGCGGAGACAGGGCTGAAAAACTGTTTTTT. This chain uses TRBV27 with TRBJ1-4, with 7 nucleotides matching TRBD1. The CDR3 is 12 amino acids. The germline gives CDR1 MNHEY, CDR2 SMNVEV (reference sequence). Germline trimming cut 8 bases from V and 7 bases from J; bases unmatched to any gene: 4. Together with reference TRBV27 and TRBJ1-4, the CDR3 gives the full variable domain: EAQVTQNPRYLITVTGKKLTVTCSQNMNHEYMSWYRQDPGLGLRQIYYSMNVEVTDKGDVPEGYKVSRKEKRNFPLILESPSPNQTSLYFCASGDRAEKLFFGSGTQLSVL.

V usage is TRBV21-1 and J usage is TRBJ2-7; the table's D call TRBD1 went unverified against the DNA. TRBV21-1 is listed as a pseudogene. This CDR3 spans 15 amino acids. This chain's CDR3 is CASSKWTRVPYEQYF. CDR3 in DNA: TGTGCCAGCAGCAAATGGACCAGGGTCCCCTACGAGCAGTACTTC.

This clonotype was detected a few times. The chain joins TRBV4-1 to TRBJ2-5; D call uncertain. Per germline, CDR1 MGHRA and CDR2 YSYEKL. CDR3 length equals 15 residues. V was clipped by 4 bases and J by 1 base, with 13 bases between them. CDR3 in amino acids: CASSPTSAGQETQYF. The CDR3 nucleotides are TGCGCCAGCAGCCCTACCTCGGCAGGCCAAGAGACCCAGTACTTC.

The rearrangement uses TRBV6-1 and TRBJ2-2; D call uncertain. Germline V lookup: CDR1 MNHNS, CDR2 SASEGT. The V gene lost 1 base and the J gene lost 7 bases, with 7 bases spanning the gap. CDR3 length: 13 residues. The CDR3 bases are TGTGCCAGCAGTGAAGTTCCCTTCGGGGAGCTGTTTTTT. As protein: CASSEVPFGELFF.

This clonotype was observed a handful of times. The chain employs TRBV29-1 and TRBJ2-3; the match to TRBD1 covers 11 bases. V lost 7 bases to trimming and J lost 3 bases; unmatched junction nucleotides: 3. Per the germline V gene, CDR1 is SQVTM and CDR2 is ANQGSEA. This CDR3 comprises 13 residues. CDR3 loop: CSGGQGATDTQYF. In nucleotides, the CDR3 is TGCAGCGGCGGACAGGGGGCGACAGATACGCAGTATTTT.